A selection of T cell receptor beta chains follows, all from one sample in a study of cytomegalovirus exposure and HLA in healthy donors. TCRdb's table, derived via immunoSEQ multiplex PCR, lists solely in-frame clones and lacks some. This table has over 95,000 clones, 74% appearing once. The specimen was PBMCs. All receptors come from a human donor in good health. The CDR3 runs from the conserved cysteine through the conserved F or W. A D gene is named only where the DNA matches it firmly. Some rows have no size entry. The others give once, few or many, or a class for an expanded clone.

TRBJ2-3 | TRBV6-5 | . | . | TGTGCCAGCAGTTACTCGAGGTCGGGGGGCCAGGATACGCAGTATTTT | CASSYSRSGGQDTQYF
TRBJ2-1 | TRBV28 | . | TRBD2 | TGTGCCAGCAGTCCAGGGACTAGCGGGGGGGAGTTCTTC | CASSPGTSGGEFF
TRBJ2-1 | TRBV30 | few | . | TGTGCCTGGAAGGAGCGTAATGAGCAGTTCTTC | CAWKERNEQFF
TRBJ2-3 | TRBV7-9 | . | TRBD2 | TGTGCCAGCAGCCGCGGGGGTACAGATACGCAGTATTTT | CASSRGGTDTQYF
TRBJ1-1 | TRBV6-5 | . | TRBD1 | TGTGCCAGCAGTTACGGCAGGGGGCTTATTGAAGCTTTCTTT | CASSYGRGLIEAFF
TRBJ2-2 | TRBV15 | . | . | TGTGCCACCAGCAGAGGGGACTTCGGTGGCACCGGGGAGCTGTTTTTT | CATSRGDFGGTGELFF
TRBJ1-1 | TRBV19 | few | . | TGTGCCAGTAGTATCGACAGACTGAACACTGAAGCTTTCTTT | CASSIDRLNTEAFF
TRBJ2-5 | TRBV28 | few | . | TGTGCCAGCAGGACGGGACTCCAAGAGACCCAGTACTTC | CASRTGLQETQYF
TRBJ2-2 | TRBV9 | . | TRBD1 | TGTGCCAGCAGCGTATTAAGTCTGACAGGGGGGTTCGGGGAGCTGTTTTTT | CASSVLSLTGGFGELFF
TRBJ2-7 | TRBV28 | . | TRBD2 | TGTGCCAGCAGACCCCCGGGGGGACTAATCCACGAGCAGTACTTC | CASRPPGGLIHEQYF
TRBJ1-5 | TRBV7-9 | few | . | TGTGCCAGCTCTTGGGGAGATCAGCCCCAGCATTTT | CASSWGDQPQHF
TRBJ2-5 | TRBV18 | . | . | TGTGCCAGCTCACCGAGGGACTCCCAGGAGACCCAGTACTTC | CASSPRDSQETQYF
TRBJ2-5 | TRBV28 | . | . | TGTGCCAGCAGTTTACTAGCCTTACAAGAGACCCAGTACTTC | CASSLLALQETQYF
TRBJ1-5 | TRBV6-6 | . | TRBD1 | TGTGCCAGCAGTAGGGGGTGGGGACAGACCCAGCCCCAGCATTTT | CASSRGWGQTQPQHF
TRBJ1-2 | TRBV2 | . | . | TGTGCCACCTCAACAGGGTTCCGTCGGGATTCGATTGGCTACACCTTC | CATSTGFRRDSIGYTF
TRBJ1-1 | TRBV27 | . | . | TGTGCCAGCAAGAACAGGCCTAACACTGAAGCTTTCTTT | CASKNRPNTEAFF
TRBJ1-5 | TRBV28 | . | TRBD1 | TGTGCCAGCAGTTTATTGGCTCAACAGGGGGCTGGCAATCAGCCCCAGCATTTT | CASSLLAQQGAGNQPQHF
TRBJ1-4 | TRBV6-1 | . | . | TGTGCCAGCAGCCAGGGGACTAATGAAAAACTGTTTTTT | CASSQGTNEKLFF
TRBJ1-5 | TRBV13 | . | . | TGTGCCAGCAGCTTAGGCAGGGGAAATCAGCCCCAGCATTTT | CASSLGRGNQPQHF
TRBJ1-3 | TRBV28 | . | . | TGTGCCAGCGGTTTTCGCTCTGGAAACACCATATATTTT | CASGFRSGNTIYF
TRBJ1-1 | TRBV6-5 | . | . | TGTGCCAGCAGCCGAAATCAGCAGGGTACGGAAGCTTTCTTT | CASSRNQQGTEAFF
TRBJ2-6 | TRBV15 | . | . | TGTGCCACCAGCAGAGATCAGGCTGGGGCCAACGTCCTGACTTTC | CATSRDQAGANVLTF
TRBJ1-2 | TRBV27 | . | . | TGTGCCAGCAGCCCCCTTACGATCCTTACGGCTAACTATGGCTACACCTTC | CASSPLTILTANYGYTF
TRBJ2-7 | TRBV27 | . | . | TGTGCCAGCAGTCCCTCCCCCTACGAGCAGTACTTC | CASSPSPYEQYF